This entry concerns a single TCR beta chain. Its antigen remains unidentified. A much larger clone differs from this one at a single base, so this may be a read error. The data were taken from a study of T cells in Graves' hyperthyroidism and ophthalmopathy. Regarding the study as a whole: The model anticipated ophthalmopathy a median about 6.5 months pre-onset. Blood also held most thyroid clonotypes expanded beyond 0.001.

Regions amplified from RNA transcripts were the TCR beta CDR3 regions. First-round RT-PCR with HTBI primers amplified the TCR CDR3 region. From the multiplex PCR reads, TCRdb called clonotypes with MiXCR, one entry per CDR3 protein. In the table there are 100,000 to 130,000 distinct CDR3 sequences, 15% to 20% of which are singletons. CDR1 and CDR2 from the germline V gene are MNHEY and SVGEGT. The CDR3 covers 16 residues. The ends lost 7 bases at V and 8 bases at J; junction bases unmatched: 15. The receptor was isolated from a woman aged 50 to 60 with Graves' hyperthyroidism. The chain uses TRBV6-2 or TRBV6-3 and TRBJ2-1; TRBD1 matches 9 bases. The sequencing sample was made of blood. The CDR3 is CASNRDRVLLGYEQFF. The CDR3 DNA follows: TGTGCCAGCAACAGGGACAGGGTTCTCCTTGGCTATGAGCAGTTCTTC.